The 9 T cell receptor beta chains below come from one sample, sequenced in a study of cytomegalovirus exposure and HLA in healthy donors. Primers: 60 Vbeta forward and 13 Jbeta reverse. TCRdb's table, derived via immunoSEQ multiplex PCR, lists solely in-frame clones and lacks some. The sample has more than 150,000 clones, around four fifths seen once. The sequencing input was PBMCs. The receptors stem from a woman between 45 and 60 years old in good health and CMV-seropositive.

V gene TRBV19 combines with J gene TRBJ1-4; 7 nucleotides align to TRBD1. V shed 7 bases, J shed 7 bases, and the junction held 9 bases outside the gene matches. Germline CDR1 is LNHDA and CDR2 is SQIVND (reference sequence). The CDR3 spans 14 residues. This CDR3 is CASTTGVMGEKLFF. The CDR3 DNA follows: TGTGCCAGTACTACAGGGGTGATGGGTGAAAAACTGTTTTTT.

The rearrangement joins TRBV7-3 to TRBJ2-2; D is possibly TRBD2 (7 bases). The CDR3 extends over 18 amino acids. CDR1 SGHTA and CDR2 FQGTGA come from the germline V gene. Trimming cost V 5 bases and J 0 bases, with 19 bases left between them. The CDR3 spells CASSTKGGGPTNTGELFF. The DNA of the CDR3 is TGTGCCAGCAGCACAAAGGGCGGGGGCCCCACGAACACCGGGGAGCTGTTTTTT.

The chain joins TRBV7-2 to TRBJ2-1, with 10 bases that match TRBD2. The CDR3 extends over 17 amino acids. Germline-derived CDR1 and CDR2 are SGHTA and FQGNSA. V lost 0 bases, J lost 4 bases, and 6 bases stayed unmatched. The CDR3 sequence is CASSLAAQRGGYNEQFF. The CDR3 DNA is TGTGCCAGCAGCTTAGCAGCGCAGCGGGGGGGGTACAATGAGCAGTTCTTC.

The chain recombines TRBV18 with TRBJ1-4; D remains unclear. V was cut by 3 bases and J by 8 bases, with 16 bases left in between. The germline CDR1 and CDR2 sequences are KGHSH and LQKENI. The CDR3 runs 15 residues. CDR3 in amino acids: CASSPKESRGEKLFF. For the CDR3, the DNA is TGTGCCAGCTCACCTAAAGAAAGCCGCGGGGAAAAACTGTTTTTT.

The chain has TRBV2 and TRBJ1-2, with D possibly being TRBD1 (5 bases). CDR3 length equals 13 residues. V was shortened by 2 bases and J by 5 bases, with 9 bases between the two germline ends. Germline V lookup: CDR1 SNHLY, CDR2 FYNNEI. The CDR3 coding sequence is TGTGCCAGCAGTGAAACGGGGGGGTATGGCTACACCTTC. Its translation: CASSETGGYGYTF.

The chain combines TRBV9 with TRBJ1-1; 10 bases map to TRBD1. CDR3 length: 15 amino acids. In germline, CDR1 is SGDLS, CDR2 YYNGEE. J was trimmed by 4 bases and V by 2 bases; bases with no gene match: 5. CDR3 loop: CASSVTGGAVTEAFF. The CDR3 bases are TGTGCCAGCAGCGTGACAGGGGGCGCGGTCACTGAAGCTTTCTTT.

The chain combines TRBV27 with TRBJ2-5, with 10 bases matching TRBD2. Trimming removed 5 bases from V and 6 bases from J; junction bases left unmatched: 9. The length of the CDR3 is 15 residues. The germline V gene encodes CDR1 MNHEY and CDR2 SMNVEV (reference sequence). The CDR3 DNA reads as TGTGCCAGCAGTGTGAGCGGGGGGGCGGGTAAGACCCAGTACTTC. Translating it yields CASSVSGGAGKTQYF.

The CDR3 DNA reads TGTGCCAGCAGTGATAGTTATAACTATGGCTACACCTTC. Its translation: CASSDSYNYGYTF. V gene TRBV2 combines with J gene TRBJ1-2, with D unresolved. The CDR3 covers 13 residues. Germline-derived CDR1 and CDR2 are SNHLY and FYNNEI. Trimming removed 3 bases from V and 1 base from J, with 6 bases in between.

Concerning this clone itself: The same CDR3 arises from other DNA sequences in this sample as well. The CDR3 here is CASSLVAGGGNEQFF. CDR3 bases: TGTGCCAGCAGCTTAGTGGCCGGGGGGGGCAATGAGCAGTTCTTC. This sequence joins TRBV7-2 and TRBJ2-1, with TRBD2 matching 8 bases. Germline loops: CDR1 SGHTA, CDR2 FQGNSA. There are 15 residues in the CDR3. V shed 1 base, J shed 6 bases, and the junction held 5 bases outside the gene matches.